This paragraph covers one T cell receptor beta chain sequence. Antigen: not known. The CDR3 covers 14 residues. CDR1 SNHLY and CDR2 FYNNEI come from the germline V gene. Germline trimming cut 7 bases from V and 4 bases from J; bases unmatched to any gene: 6. It was with 60 Vbeta and 13 Jbeta primers that the PCR ran. Clones were read by immunoSEQ multiplex PCR, and TCRdb kept only the in-frame ones, dropping some. The data show more than 90,000 clones, around 81% seen once. These data originate in a study of cytomegalovirus exposure and HLA in healthy donors. Study-level findings and limits: Several of the most significant clusters appeared, in a later analysis, to be linked to common viral pathogens.

Sequences were obtained from PBMCs. The TCR was taken from a woman between 70 and 85 years old in good health and CMV-seropositive. The chain carries TRBV2 and TRBJ1-2; 10 nucleotides align to TRBD1. CDR3 bases: TGTGCCAGCAACAAGGGGACAGGGGCCTATGGCTACACCTTC. Amino acids: CASNKGTGAYGYTF.